This TCR beta chain was profiled in a study of blood T cell repertoires in COVID-19. Study-level information: The samples span acute and convalescent COVID-19 from the United States, Italy and Spain. The analysed material was cDNA or gDNA that came from T cells, B-cell-depleted T cells, or PBMCs.

Germline CDR1 and CDR2: SGHAT and FQNNGV. Trimming cost V 5 bases and J 3 bases; bases outside gene matches: 4. The CDR3 consists of 14 residues. As originally analysed: Amplification of reference gene primers was used by the study to estimate nucleated cell counts. Sequencing used immunoSEQ multiplex PCR; TCRdb keeps in-frame clones, though not all of them. Clonal size and the V and J genes are those of that table, whereas D and trimming came from the DNA. The data hold around 100,000 clones, with roughly 82% observed a single time. Sequencing was carried out using peripheral blood. The chain links TRBV11-2 to TRBJ2-7; 10 positions match TRBD1. This receptor was obtained from a woman in her thirties or forties with acute or convalescent COVID-19. This CDR3 is CASSKGQGLYEQYF. CDR3 in DNA: TGTGCCAGCAGCAAGGGACAGGGGCTCTACGAGCAGTACTTC.